The 21 T cell receptor beta chains in this list originate from one sample, sequenced in a study of post-analysis software for immune sequencing data. Study-wide results and limits: About five TRBV segments were more frequent in patients than controls; TRBV5-6, TRBV5-1 and TRBV20-1 belonged to this group.

These receptors' antigens are unknown. Prepared TCR beta cDNA libraries contained unique molecular identifiers. MiXCR was run by TCRdb on the PCR reads, yielding one entry per CDR3 protein. Of 350,000 to 500,000 distinct CDR3 sequences in the sample, more than 30% were seen once. The sequencing sample was made of blood. Every receptor here comes from a girl aged 2 to 9 with multiple sclerosis.

This clonotype occurred a few times. This rearrangement joins TRBV12-3 or TRBV12-4 to TRBJ2-1; 8 bases agree with TRBD2. The CDR3 runs 14 residues. The ends lost 10 bases at V and 1 base at J; junction bases unmatched: 6. The CDR3 DNA is TGTGCCATCAAAAGCGGGGGTTCCTACAATGAGCAGTTCTTC. Its translation: CAIKSGGSYNEQFF.

In its sample, this clonotype was seen a few times. This rearrangement joins TRBV15 to TRBJ2-5; D is unclear. The CDR3 consists of 14 residues. The V and J ends lost 4 bases and 5 bases respectively, with 14 bases between them. The germline gives CDR1 LNHNV, CDR2 YYDKDF (reference sequence). CDR3 protein: CATSNGHSGETQYF. The CDR3 DNA sequence: TGTGCCACCAGCAACGGTCACTCTGGGGAGACCCAGTACTTC. Drawing the rest from reference TRBV15 and TRBJ2-5, the complete variable domain is DAMVIQNPRYQVTQFGKPVTLSCSQTLNHNVMYWYQQKSSQAPKLLFHYYDKDFNNEADTPDNFQSRRPNTSFCFLDIRSPGLGDTAMYLCATSNGHSGETQYFGPGTRLLVL.

The rearrangement joins TRBV2 to TRBJ2-3; maybe TRBD2 (5 bases). There are 13 residues in the CDR3. V lost 6 bases and J 1 base, leaving 8 bases between the germline ends. Germline CDR1 is SNHLY and CDR2 is FYNNEI. CDR3 region: CASRLSGTDTQYF. The CDR3 nucleotides read TGTGCCAGCAGACTTAGCGGCACAGATACGCAGTATTTT. Full variable domain (missing parts from reference TRBV2 and TRBJ2-3): EPEVTQTPSHQVTQMGQEVILRCVPISNHLYFYWYRQILGQKVEFLVSFYNNEISEKSEIFDDQFSVERPDGSNFTLKIRSTKLEDSAMYFCASRLSGTDTQYFGPGTRLTVL.

The V call is TRBV29-1, the J call TRBJ2-6; 8 nucleotides agree with TRBD1. This CDR3 has 19 amino acids. Germline values: CDR1 SQVTM, CDR2 ANQGSEA. Unmatched junction bases numbered 15, after V lost 4 bases and J lost 1 base. For the CDR3, the DNA is TGCAGCGTTGCGGTCCACCCGGGACAGGTGGATTCTGGGGCCAACGTCCTGACTTTC. Amino acid sequence: CSVAVHPGQVDSGANVLTF.

At least ten counts were recorded for this clonotype. The chain recombines TRBV27 with TRBJ2-3; D is uncertain. CDR1 MNHEY and CDR2 SMNVEV come from the germline V gene (reference sequence). V was pared by 2 bases and J by 3 bases, with 6 bases between. The CDR3 extends over 13 amino acids. The CDR3 is CASSLGSTDTQYF. CDR3 DNA: TGTGCCAGCAGTTTAGGGTCGACAGATACGCAGTATTTT.

A few counts support this clonotype. J is TRBJ1-1 and V is TRBV24-1; D is uncertain. Trimming took off 8 bases at V and 8 bases at J, with 11 bases between the two ends. Germline CDR1 reads KGHDR; CDR2 reads SFDVKD. The CDR3 contains 11 residues. The CDR3 loop reads CATNQRGEAFF. CDR3 bases: TGTGCCACCAACCAAAGAGGGGAAGCTTTCTTT.

This clonotype was counted between two and nine times. The J gene is TRBJ2-3, the V gene TRBV5-1, with 8 positions matching TRBD2. The CDR3 contains 15 residues. The trim removed 5 bases at V and 4 bases at J, leaving 9 bases unmatched. Looked up from germline, CDR1 is SGHRS and CDR2 is YFSETQ. The CDR3 sequence is CASRPTGGSADTQYF. The CDR3 bases are TGCGCCAGCAGACCAACGGGGGGGTCGGCAGATACGCAGTATTTT.

The sample holds a few counts of this clonotype. The J gene is TRBJ2-6, the V gene TRBV6-4; D is uncertain. The germline V and J ends were trimmed by 3 bases and 2 bases, with 8 bases remaining between them. CDR1 is MRHNA, CDR2 SNTAGT, per germline. The CDR3 has 15 residues. The CDR3 loop is CASSERMAGANVLTF. As DNA, the CDR3 is TGTGCCAGCAGTGAGAGAATGGCTGGGGCCAACGTCCTGACTTTC.

The genes are TRBV5-1 and TRBJ1-4, with 8 nucleotides matching TRBD1. V was clipped by 2 bases and J by 2 bases; unmatched bases: 2. CDR1 is SGHRS and CDR2 is YFSETQ in the germline V gene. The CDR3 sequence is 15 residues long. The CDR3 nucleotides read TGCGCCAGCAGCTTTGGGGACAGGACTAATGAAAAACTGTTTTTT. Translation gives CASSFGDRTNEKLFF.

The DNA of the CDR3 is TGTGCCAGCAGCCCAAGTAGGGGGGGGAGCAGTTACACTGAAGCTTTCTTT. Translated: CASSPSRGGSSYTEAFF. The V and J genes are TRBV7-9 and TRBJ1-1, with D possibly matching TRBD1 (6 bases). Germline V lookup: CDR1 SEHNR, CDR2 FQNEAQ (reference sequence). V lost 5 bases, J lost 3 bases, and 22 bases lay in between. The CDR3 loop spans 17 amino acids.

In its sample, this clonotype was seen a few times. Here the CDR3 reads CASSQDEDSGSSSTDTQYF. For the CDR3, the DNA is TGCGCCAGCAGCCAAGATGAGGATAGCGGGAGTTCTAGCACAGATACGCAGTATTTT. This chain links TRBV4-3 with TRBJ2-3, with TRBD2 identical over 9 bases. The CDR3 contains 19 residues. Per germline, CDR1 LGHNA and CDR2 YSLEER. Unmatched junction bases numbered 10, after V lost 0 bases and J lost 0 bases.

This chain links TRBV4-1 with TRBJ2-7, with a tentative D call TRBD1 (7 bases). Germline CDR1 and CDR2: MGHRA and YSYEKL. The CDR3 contains 16 residues. With 4 bases removed from V and 2 bases from J, the gap between germline ends came to 18 bases. The CDR3 DNA follows: TGCGCCAGCAGCCGAGAGACAGGGAGGCGCCCCTACGAGCAGTACTTC. Translation gives CASSRETGRRPYEQYF.

This clonotype was detected only a few times. The rearrangement links TRBV6-6 to TRBJ2-7; D remains unclear. The CDR3 runs to 12 residues. Trimming removed 5 bases from V and 7 bases from J, with 12 bases in between. Germline CDR1 MNHNY, CDR2 SVGAGI (reference sequence). The CDR3 here is CASSIRSNEQYF. The CDR3 region has the DNA TGTGCCAGCAGTATACGTAGCAATGAGCAGTACTTC.

The chain is built from TRBV28 and TRBJ2-3; 9 positions agree with TRBD2. CDR1 and CDR2 (germline): MDHEN, SYDVKM. CDR3 length: 17 residues. The V gene end was trimmed by 7 bases and the J gene end by 4 bases; junction bases not matched to a gene: 15. CDR3: CASTIRPSGARPDTQYF. In nucleotides, the CDR3 is TGTGCCAGCACTATCCGTCCTAGCGGGGCCCGTCCAGATACGCAGTATTTT.

The rearrangement uses TRBV27 and TRBJ1-1, with D unclear. The CDR3 covers 15 residues. The V end was cut by 2 bases, the J end by 1 base, with 11 bases between. The V gene's germline CDR1 is MNHEY and CDR2 SMNVEV (reference sequence). In DNA form, the CDR3 reads TGTGCCAGCAGTTTAATGGGAAGAGGGAACACTGAAGCTTTCTTT. Protein sequence: CASSLMGRGNTEAFF.

This clonotype was seen more than once but under ten times. The rearrangement uses TRBV4-1 and TRBJ1-1; 10 positions agree with TRBD1. From germline, CDR1 is MGHRA and CDR2 YSYEKL. Germline trimming cut 0 bases from V and 4 bases from J; bases unmatched to any gene: 11. The CDR3 is 18 amino acids. The CDR3 region has the DNA TGCGCCAGCAGCCAAGATTTGGCGGACAGGGGGTATCGCACTGAAGCTTTCTTT. Its translation: CASSQDLADRGYRTEAFF.

V is TRBV6-4 and J is TRBJ2-1; D may be TRBD1 (5 bases). Germline V lookup: CDR1 MRHNA, CDR2 SNTAGT. The length of the CDR3 is 15 residues. V lost 3 bases to trimming and J lost 3 bases, with 12 bases between them. Written as DNA, the CDR3 is TGTGCCAGCAGTGATAGGGGCGCTAACTACAATGAGCAGTTCTTC. This translates into CASSDRGANYNEQFF.

This clonotype showed up just a few times. CDR3 region: CSAIQGGGEQFF. DNA for the CDR3: TGCAGTGCTATACAGGGGGGAGGCGAGCAGTTCTTC. This chain joins TRBV20-1 and TRBJ2-1; 8 positions agree with TRBD1. Germline loops: CDR1 DFQATT, CDR2 SNEGSKA (reference sequence). Trimming cost V 4 bases and J 10 bases; bases outside gene matches: 6. CDR3 length: 12 residues.

In DNA form, the CDR3 reads TGTGCCAGCAGCCTAAGTCCGGCTAGCTTTAATGAGCAGTTCTTC. Amino acid sequence: CASSLSPASFNEQFF. The rearrangement uses TRBV3-1 and TRBJ2-1; TRBD2 might be the D (5 bases). The CDR3 has 15 residues. Germline assignment: CDR1 LGHDT and CDR2 YNNKEL (reference sequence). Trimming removed 4 bases from V and 7 bases from J, with 17 bases in between.

The J gene is TRBJ2-3, the V gene TRBV28, with 7 bases fitting TRBD1. The CDR3 spans 14 residues. J gave up 0 bases and V 7 bases, and 4 bases lay outside the gene matches. In germline, CDR1 is MDHEN, CDR2 SYDVKM. CDR3 in DNA: TGTGCCAGCACCGAGGACAGGAGCACAGATACGCAGTATTTT. Translated, it gives CASTEDRSTDTQYF. Complete variable domain (other parts from reference TRBV28 and TRBJ2-3): DVKVTQSSRYLVKRTGEKVFLECVQDMDHENMFWYRQDPGLGLRLIYFSYDVKMKEKGDIPEGYSVSREKKERFSLILESASTNQTSMYLCASTEDRSTDTQYFGPGTRLTVL.

This chain uses TRBV7-8 with TRBJ2-1; weak D call: TRBD2 (5 bases). Germline values: CDR1 SGHVS, CDR2 FQNEAQ. V dropped 5 bases and J dropped 0 bases, with 23 bases sitting between them. This CDR3 contains 19 residues. CDR3 amino acids: CASSGPGSRLQSSYNEQFF. In nucleotides, the CDR3 is TGTGCCAGCAGCGGACCCGGATCCCGACTACAGAGCTCCTACAATGAGCAGTTCTTC.